This is a list of T cell receptor beta chains from one sample in a study of shared clonotypes between healthy human individuals. Generated by immunoSEQ multiplex PCR, the TCRdb table keeps only in-frame clones and is missing some. The sample lists about 2.4 million clones, 80% to 95% occurring once. The sample was naive CD4+ T cells from PBMCs. These receptors originate from a man between 18 and 29 years old in good health. Some clones in this sample may be carry-over from other donors' samples. CDR3s leave out the opening cysteine and the closing phenylalanine or tryptophan. A clone size is listed for some rows: how often the clone was seen (once, few, many), or a class if it is expanded.

>TRBJ1-2|.|TRBV11-2
ASSLRTGVGVIYT
>TRBJ1-2|.|TRBV28
ASTSVGQVDYGYT
>TRBJ2-7|.|TRBV7-9
ASSPDRQTYEQY
>TRBJ2-3|.|TRBV6-1
ASSENWRAKDTQY
>TRBJ2-1|.|TRBV7-9
ASSLARQFSSYNEQF
>.|.|TRBV5-1
ASSSSGRSSYEQY
>TRBJ2-3|.|TRBV7-2
ASRRTSGRVDTQY
>TRBJ1-1|once|TRBV28
ASSEQNTEAF
>TRBJ1-5|.|TRBV19
ASSADRVQPQH
>TRBJ2-7|once|TRBV4-1
ASSRGQSYEQY
>TRBJ2-3|.|TRBV5-4
ASSSQGGRATDTQY
>TRBJ2-2|.|TRBV19
ASSIGASSIGTGELF
>TRBJ2-2|once|TRBV5-1
ASAGGSDTGELF
>TRBJ2-3|.|TRBV5-1
ASRQLAGNTDTQY
>TRBJ1-5|.|TRBV20-1
SAGRFQPQH
>TRBJ2-3|.|TRBV19
ASSRGRITDTQY
>TRBJ2-7|.|TRBV5-4
ASSLGGVRGTYEQY
>TRBJ2-5|.|TRBV6-5
ASSYGRLKETQY
>TRBJ1-1|once|TRBV25-1
ASRPRFGQGNTEAF
>TRBJ2-7|.|TRBV5-1
ASSPGWGDDEQY
>TRBJ2-1|.|TRBV11-1
ASSLFPAGSSNEQF
>TRBJ2-7|.|TRBV7-9
ASSLAGRSSYEQY
>TRBJ1-5|.|TRBV6-6
ASSYAAGRNNQPQH
>TRBJ2-7|once|TRBV6-5
ASSSGSYEQY
>TRBJ2-2|.|TRBV7-9
ASSLGASGRPGELF
>TRBJ2-3|.|TRBV28
ASSLRGLAGYTDTQY
>TRBJ2-7|.|TRBV29-1
SVSPGGTYEQY
>TRBJ2-3|.|TRBV29-1
SVGGLAEGTDTQY
>TRBJ2-2|.|TRBV4-1
ASSGTTGGNTGELF
>TRBJ2-7|.|TRBV14
ASSQGTGQYEQY
>TRBJ1-1|few|TRBV18
ASSATGDTEAF
>TRBJ2-1|.|TRBV7-8
ASSGGRQLAGLNYEQF
>TRBJ2-3|.|TRBV5-4
ASSYPPQGRDTQY
>TRBJ2-2|few|TRBV7-2
ASSLAAGELF
>TRBJ2-6|.|TRBV5-1
ASSKTSGASGANVLT
>TRBJ1-1|.|TRBV5-4
ASRGTGTMNTEAF
>TRBJ2-1|.|TRBV5-1
ASSSGPGLYNEQF
>TRBJ1-3|.|TRBV7-2
ASSLVGSGNTIY
>TRBJ1-5|.|TRBV6-6
ASTPTGRNQPQH
>TRBJ1-3|.|TRBV5-1
ATRRDSGNTIY
>TRBJ1-4|.|TRBV7-9
ASSLADSNEKLF
>TRBJ1-1|.|TRBV25-1
ASIPETADRMNTEAF
>TRBJ2-2|.|TRBV7-2
ASSLRQTGELF
>TRBJ2-3|.|TRBV29-1
SVLPGHSTDTQY
>TRBJ2-1|.|TRBV2
ASSLGQGVGNEQF
>TRBJ2-5|.|TRBV7-9
ASSLGSGGPRETQY
>TRBJ2-4|.|TRBV11-2
ASSLGGVNIQY
>TRBJ2-7|.|TRBV27
ASSYRLAAYYEQY
>TRBJ1-1|few|TRBV29-1
SGGTGLTEAF
>TRBJ2-7|.|TRBV2
ASRLGLAGDEQY
>TRBJ2-1|.|TRBV4-1
ASSQDGRNEQF
>TRBJ2-3|.|TRBV5-1
ASRGTTDTQY
>TRBJ2-7|.|TRBV5-1
ASSLGGPQYEQY
>TRBJ2-2|.|TRBV9
ASSARASGSNTGELF
>TRBJ1-2|.|TRBV6-1
ASSVLAGVYGYT
>TRBJ2-1|.|TRBV6-1
ASGLGGGREQF
>TRBJ2-2|.|TRBV5-1
ASSQFAGSNTGELF